This TCR beta chain was documented in a study of cytomegalovirus exposure and HLA in healthy donors. Trimming shortened V by 8 bases and J by 6 bases, and 16 bases separated the two germline ends. The CDR3 contains 13 residues. CDR1 and CDR2 from the germline V gene are MDHEN and SYDVKM. PCR used 60 Vbeta primers and 13 Jbeta primers. TCRdb's copy holds only in-frame clones and misses some; the assay was immunoSEQ multiplex PCR. The table shows roughly 120,000 clones, with 75% to 85% occurring only once. The sample was PBMCs. The sequence derives from a middle-aged man in good health and CMV-seronegative. This chain uses TRBV28 with TRBJ1-2, with D perhaps matching TRBD1 (6 bases). CDR3 nucleotide sequence: TGTGCCAGCCAATCCGGGACAATAAATGGCTACACCTTC. It translates to CASQSGTINGYTF.